This T cell receptor beta chain was captured in a study of cytomegalovirus exposure and HLA in healthy donors. Both 60 Vbeta primers and 13 Jbeta primers went into the PCR. The assay was immunoSEQ multiplex PCR, and TCRdb's table has in-frame clones only and misses some. Here the sample spans 150,000 to 200,000 clones, approximately 84% being singletons. This CDR3 is built from 12 residues. V lost 8 bases to trimming and J lost 1 base; unmatched junction nucleotides: 0. Looked up from germline, CDR1 is MNHEY and CDR2 is SVGAGI. This clone occurred a few times. Sequencing was carried out using PBMCs. The chain carries TRBV6-5 and TRBJ2-5, with 8 positions matching TRBD2. This TCR was sampled from a male donor in good health and CMV-seropositive. The CDR3 DNA reads TGTGCCAGCCGGGGGGGCCAAGAGACCCAGTACTTC. Its protein product is CASRGGQETQYF.